This TCR beta chain is drawn from a study of cytomegalovirus exposure and HLA in healthy donors. PCR primers comprised 60 Vbeta and 13 Jbeta primers. This table comes from immunoSEQ multiplex PCR, and its TCRdb copy is limited to in-frame clones, with some not included. Among tens of thousands of clones listed, roughly 74% were seen once. The study's findings and limits: Highly shared sequence variants in one cluster were likely a sequencing artifact. Among TCR beta chains, those listed as cytomegalovirus-associated numbered some 170.

In regard to this clone: Its antigen is not known.

The V and J ends lost 3 bases and 0 bases, in that order; junction bases with no gene match: 2. The CDR3 totals 15 residues. Per germline, CDR1 SGDLS and CDR2 YYNGEE. Sequences were obtained from PBMCs. V and J are TRBV9 and TRBJ1-5; 8 nucleotides agree with TRBD1. The receptor comes from a man aged 35 to 55 in good health and CMV-seronegative. The CDR3 protein is CASSGTGYSNQPQHF. The CDR3 DNA is TGTGCCAGCAGCGGGACAGGGTATAGCAATCAGCCCCAGCATTTT. Drawing the rest from reference TRBV9 and TRBJ1-5, the complete variable domain is DSGVTQTPKHLITATGQRVTLRCSPRSGDLSVYWYQQSLDQGLQFLIQYYNGEERAKGNILERFSAQQFPDLHSELNLSSLELGDSALYFCASSGTGYSNQPQHFGDGTRLSIL.